One sample yielded the 8 T cell receptor beta chains listed below, sequenced in a study of CD8 T cells in Susac syndrome. Random hexamers primed reverse transcription of roughly 0.5 to 1 ug RNA. TCRdb used MiXCR to reprocess the immunoSEQ multiplex PCR reads, holding one entry per CDR3 protein. The repertoire holds about 69,000 distinct CDR3 sequences, with approximately 95% as singletons. The sequenced sample consisted of CD8+ T cells from PBMCs. These receptors all stem from a human donor in good health.

The chain has TRBV7-2 and TRBJ1-1, with D perhaps TRBD1 (5 bases). The V and J ends lost 4 bases and 5 bases respectively, with 14 bases between them. This CDR3 is 14 amino acids long. Germline lookup yields CDR1 SGHTA and CDR2 FQGNSA. CDR3 DNA: TGTGCCAGCAGCTGGGGGTATTGGGATACTGAAGCTTTCTTT. Its translation is CASSWGYWDTEAFF.

The chain carries TRBV29-1 and TRBJ2-2; D possibly corresponds to TRBD2 (6 bases). This CDR3 has 15 amino acids. Germline values: CDR1 SQVTM, CDR2 ANQGSEA. V was clipped by 6 bases and J by 0 bases, with 14 bases between them. In DNA, the CDR3 is TGCAGCGTGTCCCTACGGGAGCCGAACACCGGGGAGCTGTTTTTT. Protein product: CSVSLREPNTGELFF.

This sequence joins TRBV7-9 and TRBJ1-2, with a weak D call TRBD1 (5 bases). Per germline, CDR1 SEHNR and CDR2 FQNEAQ (reference sequence). This CDR3 contains 15 residues. Trimming left V 1 base short and J 4 bases short, with 13 bases between. The CDR3 region has the DNA TGTGCCAGCAGCTTAGGACTGACAGAAACCTATGGCTACACCTTC. As protein: CASSLGLTETYGYTF.

This clonotype came up once. The chain employs TRBV30 and TRBJ1-1; no definite D call. The CDR3 sequence is 12 residues long. Trimming removed 5 bases from V and 6 bases from J, with 13 bases in between. CDR1 and CDR2 from the germline V gene are GTSNPN and SVGIG (reference sequence). CDR3 sequence reads: CAWVGAGAEAFF. As DNA, the CDR3 is TGTGCCTGGGTAGGCGCGGGAGCTGAAGCTTTCTTT.

The chain recombines TRBV28 with TRBJ1-1; D not resolved. Germline-derived CDR1 and CDR2 are MDHEN and SYDVKM. The CDR3 covers 11 residues. V was trimmed by 7 bases and J by 1 base, leaving 4 bases between them. The CDR3 region has the DNA TGTGCCAGCAATGGGAACACTGAAGCTTTCTTT. Its protein is CASNGNTEAFF.

The chain is built from TRBV6-5 and TRBJ2-2, with D tentatively TRBD1 (6 bases). The CDR3 contains 15 residues. Trimming took off 5 bases at V and 5 bases at J, with 15 bases between the two ends. Germline V gene sequence: CDR1 MNHEY, CDR2 SVGAGI. The CDR3 DNA sequence: TGTGCCAGCAGTCTTTCTTGGACAGCGACCGGGGAGCTGTTTTTT. Its translation: CASSLSWTATGELFF.

The rearrangement links TRBV28 to TRBJ2-7; no clear D gene. Germline lookup yields CDR1 MDHEN and CDR2 SYDVKM. Trimming removed 3 bases from V and 0 bases from J, with 3 bases in between. The CDR3 sequence is 12 residues long. The CDR3 loop reads CASSLGSYEQYV. The CDR3 bases are TGTGCCAGCAGTTTGGGCTCCTACGAGCAGTACGTC.

This chain joins TRBV13 and TRBJ2-2; D unresolved. V was cut by 0 bases and J by 6 bases, with 8 bases left in between. CDR3 length equals 14 residues. Germline V CDR1 and CDR2: PRHDT, FYEKMQ (reference sequence). CDR3 nucleotide sequence: TGTGCCAGCAGCTTAGGTTCTGGGTCCGGGGAGCTGTTTTTT. This translates into CASSLGSGSGELFF.